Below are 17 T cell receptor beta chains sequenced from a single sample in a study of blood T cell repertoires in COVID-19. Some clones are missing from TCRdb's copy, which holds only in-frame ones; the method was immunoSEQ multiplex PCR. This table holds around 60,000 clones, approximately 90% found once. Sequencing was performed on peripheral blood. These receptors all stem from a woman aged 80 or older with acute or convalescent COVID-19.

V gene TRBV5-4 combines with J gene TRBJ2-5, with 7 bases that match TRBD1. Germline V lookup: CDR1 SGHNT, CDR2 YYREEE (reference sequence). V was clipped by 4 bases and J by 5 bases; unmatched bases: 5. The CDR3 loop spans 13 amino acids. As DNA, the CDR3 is TGTGCCAGCAGCGCGGACAGGCAGGAGACCCAGTACTTC. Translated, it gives CASSADRQETQYF.

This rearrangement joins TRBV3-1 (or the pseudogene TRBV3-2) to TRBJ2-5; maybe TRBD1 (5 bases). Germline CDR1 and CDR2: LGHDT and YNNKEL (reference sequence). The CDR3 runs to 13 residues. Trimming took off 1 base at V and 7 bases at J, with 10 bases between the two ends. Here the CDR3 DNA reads TGTGCCAGCAGCCAAGGGGGCGCTAGGACCCAGTACTTC. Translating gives CASSQGGARTQYF.

The CDR3 DNA sequence: TGTGCCAGCTCACCGCGGACAGGAGAAGGCTACACCTTC. It translates to CASSPRTGEGYTF. The rearrangement uses TRBV18 and TRBJ1-2, with TRBD1 matching over 7 bases. CDR3 size: 13 residues. Trimming cost V 3 bases and J 8 bases; bases outside gene matches: 6. The germline V gene encodes CDR1 KGHSH and CDR2 LQKENI.

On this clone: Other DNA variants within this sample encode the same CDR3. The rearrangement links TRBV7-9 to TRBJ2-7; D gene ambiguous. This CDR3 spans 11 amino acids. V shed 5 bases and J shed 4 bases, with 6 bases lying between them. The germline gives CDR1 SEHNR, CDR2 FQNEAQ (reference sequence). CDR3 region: CASSPLYEQYF. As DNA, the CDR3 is TGTGCCAGCAGCCCCCTGTACGAGCAGTACTTC. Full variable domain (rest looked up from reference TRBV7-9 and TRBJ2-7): DTGVSQNPRHKITKRGQNVTFRCDPISEHNRLYWYRQTLGQGPEFLTYFQNEAQLEKSRLLSDRFSAERPKGSFSTLEIQRTEQGDSAMYLCASSPLYEQYFGPGTRLTVT.

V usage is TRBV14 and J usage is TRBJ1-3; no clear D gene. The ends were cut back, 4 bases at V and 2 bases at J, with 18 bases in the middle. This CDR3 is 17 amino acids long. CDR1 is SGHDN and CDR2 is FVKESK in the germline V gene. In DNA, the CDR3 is TGTGCCAGCAGCCGCAGGTTCTCAAATGCCGCTGGAAACACCATATATTTT. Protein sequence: CASSRRFSNAAGNTIYF.

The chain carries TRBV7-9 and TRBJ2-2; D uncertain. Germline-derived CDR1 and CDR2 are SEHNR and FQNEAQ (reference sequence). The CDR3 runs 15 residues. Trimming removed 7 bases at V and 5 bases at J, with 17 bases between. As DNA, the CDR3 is TGTGCCAGCACCATCCACCAGGTTGAAACCGGGGAGCTGTTTTTT. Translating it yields CASTIHQVETGELFF.

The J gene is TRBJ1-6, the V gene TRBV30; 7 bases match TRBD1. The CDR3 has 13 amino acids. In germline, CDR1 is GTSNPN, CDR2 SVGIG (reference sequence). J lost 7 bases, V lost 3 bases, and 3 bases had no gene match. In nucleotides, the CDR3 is TGTGCCTGGAGGCAACAGGGGAATTCACCCCTCCACTTT. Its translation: CAWRQQGNSPLHF.

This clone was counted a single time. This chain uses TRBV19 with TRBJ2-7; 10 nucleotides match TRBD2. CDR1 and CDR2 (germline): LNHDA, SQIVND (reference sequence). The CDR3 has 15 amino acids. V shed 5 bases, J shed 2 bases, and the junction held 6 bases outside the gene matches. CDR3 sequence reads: CASSPSGRATYEQYF. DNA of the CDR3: TGTGCCAGTAGTCCAAGCGGGAGGGCCACCTACGAGCAGTACTTC.

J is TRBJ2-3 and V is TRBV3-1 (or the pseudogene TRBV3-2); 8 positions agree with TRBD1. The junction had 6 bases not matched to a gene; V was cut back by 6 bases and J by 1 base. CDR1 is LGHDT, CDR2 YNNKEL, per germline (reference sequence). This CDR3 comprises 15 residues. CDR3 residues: CASRTTGVGTDTQYF. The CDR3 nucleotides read TGTGCCAGCAGGACGACAGGGGTAGGCACAGATACGCAGTATTTT.

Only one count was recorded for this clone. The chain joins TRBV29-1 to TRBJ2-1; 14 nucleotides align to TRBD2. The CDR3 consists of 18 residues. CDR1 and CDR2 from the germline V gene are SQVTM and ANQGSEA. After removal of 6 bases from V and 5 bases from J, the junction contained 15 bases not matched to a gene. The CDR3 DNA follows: TGCAGCGTGACAGGATCGACTAGCGGGAGGGCCTTCGACAATGAGCAGTTCTTC. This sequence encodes CSVTGSTSGRAFDNEQFF.

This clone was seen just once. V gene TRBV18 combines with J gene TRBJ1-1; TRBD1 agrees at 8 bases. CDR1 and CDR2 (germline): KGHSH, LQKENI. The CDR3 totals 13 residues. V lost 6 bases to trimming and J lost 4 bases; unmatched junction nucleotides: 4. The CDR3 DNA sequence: TGTGCCAGCTCCCCAGACAGGGGCACTGAAGCTTTCTTT. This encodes CASSPDRGTEAFF.

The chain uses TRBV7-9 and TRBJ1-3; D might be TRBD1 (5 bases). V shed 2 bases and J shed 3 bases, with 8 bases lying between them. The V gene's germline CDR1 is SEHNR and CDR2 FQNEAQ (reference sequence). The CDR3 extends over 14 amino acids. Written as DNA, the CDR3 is TGTGCCAGCAGCTTATGGGGCCGTGGAAACACCATATATTTT. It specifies CASSLWGRGNTIYF.

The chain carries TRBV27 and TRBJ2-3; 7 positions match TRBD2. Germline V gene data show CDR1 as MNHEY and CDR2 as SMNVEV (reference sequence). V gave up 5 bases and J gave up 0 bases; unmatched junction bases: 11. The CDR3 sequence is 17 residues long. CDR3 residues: CASSLGEAGESTDTQYF. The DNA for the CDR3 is TGTGCCAGCAGTCTAGGTGAGGCGGGGGAGAGCACAGATACGCAGTATTTT.

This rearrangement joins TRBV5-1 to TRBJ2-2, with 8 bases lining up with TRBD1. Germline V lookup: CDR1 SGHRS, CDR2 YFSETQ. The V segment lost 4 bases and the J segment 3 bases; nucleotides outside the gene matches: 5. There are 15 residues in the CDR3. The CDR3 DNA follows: TGCGCCAGCAGCACAGGACAGGGTCACACCGGGGAGCTGTTTTTT. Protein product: CASSTGQGHTGELFF.

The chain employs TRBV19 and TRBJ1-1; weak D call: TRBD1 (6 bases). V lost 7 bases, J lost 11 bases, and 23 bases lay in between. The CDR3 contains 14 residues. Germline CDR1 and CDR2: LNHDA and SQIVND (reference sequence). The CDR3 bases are TGTGCCAGTATACACGGGCAGGGGACCTCTAGGGCTTTCTTT. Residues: CASIHGQGTSRAFF. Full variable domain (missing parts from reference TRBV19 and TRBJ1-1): DGGITQSPKYLFRKEGQNVTLSCEQNLNHDAMYWYRQDPGQGLRLIYYSQIVNDFQKGDIAEGYSVSREKKESFPLTVTSAQKNPTAFYLCASIHGQGTSRAFFGQGTRLTVV.

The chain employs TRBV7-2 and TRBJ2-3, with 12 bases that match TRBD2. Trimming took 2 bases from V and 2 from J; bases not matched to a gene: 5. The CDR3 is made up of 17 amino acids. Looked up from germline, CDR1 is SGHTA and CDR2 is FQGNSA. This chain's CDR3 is CASSLRLAGGLTDTQYF. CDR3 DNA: TGTGCCAGCAGCTTACGCCTAGCGGGGGGGCTCACAGATACGCAGTATTTT.

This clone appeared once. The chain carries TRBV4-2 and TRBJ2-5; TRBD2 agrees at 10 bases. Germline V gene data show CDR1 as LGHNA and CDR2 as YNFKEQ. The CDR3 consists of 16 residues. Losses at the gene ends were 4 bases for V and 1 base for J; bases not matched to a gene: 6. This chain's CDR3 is CASSRLSGGIQETQYF. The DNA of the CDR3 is TGTGCCAGCAGCCGCCTTAGCGGGGGGATCCAAGAGACCCAGTACTTC.